This TCR beta chain was observed in a study of regulatory T cells in long-lasting Graves disease. Relying on iRepertoire HTBI primers and Arm-PCR of CDR3 regions, the team built TCR beta libraries. TCRdb used MiXCR to reprocess the multiplex PCR reads, holding one entry per CDR3 protein. The table includes 360,000 or so distinct CDR3 sequences, approximately 15% detected once. V was shortened by 0 bases and J by 8 bases, with 13 bases between the two germline ends. Per germline, CDR1 MGHRA and CDR2 YSYEKL. The CDR3 has 14 amino acids. Time point noted: newly diagnosed GD, antithyroid drugs for less than 3 months. Preparation of the TCR library used RNA extracted from PBMCs. The sample was also reused in another study, on T cells in Graves' hyperthyroidism and ophthalmopathy. Per that paper: The TCR CDR3 was amplified in a first-round RT-PCR using the HTBI primer set.

The genes are TRBV4-1 and TRBJ1-2; maybe TRBD1 (5 bases). The source is a man aged 35 to 55 with Graves disease. Sequencing used peripheral blood mononuclear cells (PBMCs), obtained at new diagnosis, from a patient treated with antithyroid drugs. The CDR3 DNA follows: TGCGCCAGCAGCCAAGATTATGGTTGGGGCGGCTACACCTTC. The encoded protein is CASSQDYGWGGYTF.